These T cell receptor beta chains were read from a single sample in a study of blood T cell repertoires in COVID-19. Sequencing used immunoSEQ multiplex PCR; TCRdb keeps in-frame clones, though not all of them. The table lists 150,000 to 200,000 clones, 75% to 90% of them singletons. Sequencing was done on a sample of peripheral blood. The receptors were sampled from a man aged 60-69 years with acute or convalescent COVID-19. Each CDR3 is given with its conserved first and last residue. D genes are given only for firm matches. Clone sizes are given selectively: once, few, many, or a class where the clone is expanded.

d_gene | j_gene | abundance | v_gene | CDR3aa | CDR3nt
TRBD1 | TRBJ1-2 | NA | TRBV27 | CASSRSTGGGVPYGYTF | TGTGCCAGCAGTCGATCGACAGGGGGCGGGGTGCCTTATGGCTACACCTTC
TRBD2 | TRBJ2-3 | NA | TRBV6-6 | CASTLSGGRTDTQYF | TGTGCCAGCACCCTTAGCGGGGGCCGCACAGATACGCAGTATTTT
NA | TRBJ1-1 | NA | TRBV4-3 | CASSHPASRQNEAFF | TGCGCCAGCAGCCACCCGGCGAGCAGACAAAATGAAGCTTTCTTT
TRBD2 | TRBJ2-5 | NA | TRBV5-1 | CASRPGLEETQYF | TGCGCCAGCAGACCGGGACTAGAAGAGACCCAGTACTTC
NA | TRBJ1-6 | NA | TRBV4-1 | CASSQAGDNSPLHF | TGCGCCAGCAGCCAAGCAGGGGATAATTCACCCCTCCACTTT
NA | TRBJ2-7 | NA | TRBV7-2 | CASSDFNPLRISYEQYF | TGTGCCAGCAGCGATTTTAATCCACTAAGGATCTCCTACGAGCAGTACTTC
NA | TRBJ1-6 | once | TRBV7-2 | CASSLAGATNSPLHF | TGTGCCAGCAGCTTAGCAGGGGCAACTAATTCACCCCTCCACTTT
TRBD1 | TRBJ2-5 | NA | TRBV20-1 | CSASVGGQQETQYF | TGCAGTGCTAGTGTAGGGGGACAGCAAGAGACCCAGTACTTC
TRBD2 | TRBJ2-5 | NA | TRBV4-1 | CASSRRGSGGETQYF | TGCGCCAGCAGCCGTAGGGGGAGCGGGGGTGAGACCCAGTACTTC
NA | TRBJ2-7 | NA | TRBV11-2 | CASSLEGQGPYEQYF | TGTGCCAGCAGCTTAGAGGGGCAGGGGCCCTACGAGCAGTACTTC
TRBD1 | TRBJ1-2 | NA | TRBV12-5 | CASGLVNRGNYGYTF | TGTGCTAGTGGTTTGGTAAACAGGGGTAACTATGGCTACACCTTC
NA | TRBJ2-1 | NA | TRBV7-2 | CASSLGPQDEQFF | TGTGCCAGCAGCTTAGGGCCCCAGGATGAGCAGTTCTTC
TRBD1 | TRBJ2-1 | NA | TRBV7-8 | CASSPKRPGQGAGEQFF | TGTGCCAGCAGCCCGAAGCGGCCGGGACAGGGGGCCGGTGAGCAGTTCTTC
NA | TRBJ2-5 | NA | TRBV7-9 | CASSDAGETQYF | TGTGCCAGCAGCGACGCGGGGGAGACCCAGTACTTC
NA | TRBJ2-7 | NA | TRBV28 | CASRQGRNEQYF | TGTGCCAGCAGGCAGGGGCGGAACGAGCAGTACTTC
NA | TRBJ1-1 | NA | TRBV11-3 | CASSLGPGSSEAFF | TGTGCCAGCAGCTTAGGGCCAGGGTCGTCTGAAGCTTTCTTT
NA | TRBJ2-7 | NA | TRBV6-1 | CASSEGGLQFSYEQYF | TGTGCCAGCAGTGAAGGGGGGCTACAGTTCTCCTACGAGCAGTACTTC
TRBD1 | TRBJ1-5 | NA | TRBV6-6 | CASRHTGDSNQPQHF | TGTGCCAGCAGGCACACAGGGGATAGCAATCAGCCCCAGCATTTT
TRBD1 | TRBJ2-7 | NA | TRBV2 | CASKEPGTGPYEQYF | TGTGCCAGCAAAGAACCCGGGACAGGGCCCTACGAGCAGTACTTC
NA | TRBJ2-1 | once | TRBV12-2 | CASRLAVAGTGYNEQFF | TGTGCAAGTCGCTTAGCGGTAGCCGGGACTGGCTACAATGAGCAGTTCTTC
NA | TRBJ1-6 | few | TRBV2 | CANAGYKPSPLHF | TGTGCCAACGCCGGGTATAAGCCTTCACCCCTCCACTTT
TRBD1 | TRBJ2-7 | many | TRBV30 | CAWMSGTGGYEQYF | TGTGCCTGGATGTCGGGGACAGGGGGCTACGAGCAGTACTTC
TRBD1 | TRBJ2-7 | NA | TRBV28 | CASSSPGTALYEQYF | TGTGCCAGCAGTTCACCGGGGACAGCTCTCTACGAGCAGTACTTC
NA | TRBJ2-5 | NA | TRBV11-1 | CASSLATTEETQYF | TGTGCCAGCAGCTTAGCGACGACAGAAGAGACCCAGTACTTC
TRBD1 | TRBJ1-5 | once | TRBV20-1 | CSASRTGGREQPQHF | TGCAGTGCTAGTCGAACAGGGGGCCGCGAACAGCCCCAGCATTTT
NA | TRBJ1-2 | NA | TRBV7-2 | CASSSGTLNYGYTF | TGTGCCAGCAGCTCCGGGACTCTTAACTATGGCTACACCTTC
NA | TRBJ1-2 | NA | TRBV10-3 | CAISEHDYGYTF | TGTGCCATCAGTGAACATGACTATGGCTACACCTTC
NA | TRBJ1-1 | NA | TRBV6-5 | CASRTDMDTEAFF | TGTGCCAGCAGAACAGACATGGACACTGAAGCTTTCTTT
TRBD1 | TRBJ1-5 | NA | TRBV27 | CASSPDRTGRNQPQHF | TGTGCCAGCAGTCCCGACCGGACAGGGCGCAATCAGCCCCAGCATTTT
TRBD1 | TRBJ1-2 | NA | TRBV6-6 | CASSQGTGDGYTF | TGTGCCAGCAGTCAAGGGACAGGGGATGGCTACACCTTC
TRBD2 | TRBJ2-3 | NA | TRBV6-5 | CASSYSAGGADTQYF | TGTGCCAGCAGTTACTCAGCGGGGGGGGCGGATACGCAGTATTTT
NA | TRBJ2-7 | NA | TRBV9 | CASSVEPTSYEQYF | TGTGCCAGCAGCGTAGAGCCCACCTCCTACGAGCAGTACTTC
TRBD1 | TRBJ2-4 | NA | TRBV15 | CATSRDRDRNIQYF | TGTGCCACCAGCAGGGACCGGGACAGGAACATTCAGTACTTC
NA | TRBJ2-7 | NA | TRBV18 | CASSPRRGEQYF | TGTGCCAGCTCACCACGGCGAGGGGAGCAGTACTTC
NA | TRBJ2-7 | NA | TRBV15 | CATRRDRGYEQYF | TGTGCCACCAGGAGAGACAGAGGGTACGAGCAGTACTTC
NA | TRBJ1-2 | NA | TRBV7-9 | CASSLDRVGYTF | TGTGCCAGCAGCTTAGACAGGGTTGGCTACACCTTC
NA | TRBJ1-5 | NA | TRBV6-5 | CASSPQGFNQPQHF | TGTGCCAGCAGTCCACAGGGTTTCAATCAGCCCCAGCATTTT
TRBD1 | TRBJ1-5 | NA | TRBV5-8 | CASSFTGGEYQPQHF | TGTGCCAGCAGCTTCACAGGGGGGGAGTATCAGCCCCAGCATTTT
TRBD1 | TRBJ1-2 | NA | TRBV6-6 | CASSYSDRQGAAGYTF | TGTGCCAGCAGTTACTCGGACAGGCAGGGGGCGGCTGGCTACACCTTC
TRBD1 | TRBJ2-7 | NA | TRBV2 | CASYTGAPFYEQYF | TGTGCCAGCTATACAGGGGCCCCCTTCTACGAGCAGTACTTC
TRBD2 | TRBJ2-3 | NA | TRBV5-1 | CASSLVLAGGGGDTQYF | TGCGCCAGCAGCTTGGTGCTAGCGGGAGGGGGCGGAGATACGCAGTATTTT
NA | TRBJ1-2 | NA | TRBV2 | CASSLQGNYGYTF | TGTGCCAGCAGCCTTCAGGGGAACTATGGCTACACCTTC
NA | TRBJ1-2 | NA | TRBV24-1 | CATSSNSNYGYTF | TGTGCCACCAGTTCAAACAGTAACTATGGCTACACCTTC
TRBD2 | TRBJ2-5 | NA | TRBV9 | CASSPSSGSEETQYF | TGTGCCAGCAGCCCTTCTAGCGGGAGCGAAGAGACCCAGTACTTC
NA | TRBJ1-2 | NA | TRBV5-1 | CASSLGQYGYTF | TGCGCCAGCAGCTTGGGGCAGTATGGCTACACCTTC